The TCR beta chain under discussion was sequenced for a study of CD8+ T cells in alopecia areata. The CDR3 runs to 16 residues. V lost 4 bases to trimming and J lost 12 bases; unmatched junction nucleotides: 14. Germline CDR1 and CDR2: SGHTA and FQGNSA. Study-wide results and limits: More clonal than normal scalp was lesional scalp, particularly alopecia totalis/universalis. Sharing of TCR sequences between patients (possibly for HLA-related reasons) was less clear than in mice.

Punch biopsies of lesional scalp, plus peripheral blood, were taken from alopecia areata patients. In regard to this clone: Its antigen is not known.

Sequencing used cDNA as its template, made by extracting RNA and reverse transcribing it. The table came from immunoSEQ multiplex PCR; TCRdb's copy has only in-frame clones and leaves some out. The table includes roughly 130,000 clones, 50% to 60% detected once. Sample: CD4+ T cells sorted from blood, taken at week 0. The source is a human donor with alopecia areata. The J gene is TRBJ2-7, the V gene TRBV7-2, with 14 bases identical to TRBD2. CDR3 protein: CASSSNSPGLAGVGYF. The DNA for the CDR3 is TGTGCCAGCAGCTCCAATTCCCCGGGACTAGCGGGGGTAGGGTACTTC.